One and the same sample provided the 12 T cell receptor beta chains below, sequenced in a study of neurological immune-mediated disorders. TCRdb independently ran MiXCR on the 5' RACE reads; one entry per CDR3 protein. This table holds some 86,000 distinct CDR3 sequences, about 2.5% found once. Material for sequencing was PBMCs. These receptors were collected from a woman aged 25 to 45 with multiple sclerosis.

This clonotype was picked up many times. The chain recombines TRBV18 with TRBJ2-4; 8 nucleotides line up with TRBD2. This CDR3 comprises 13 residues. Per germline, CDR1 KGHSH and CDR2 LQKENI. V lost 3 bases, J lost 8 bases, and 3 bases stayed unmatched. CDR3 protein: CASSPREGYIQYF. As DNA, the CDR3 is TGTGCCAGCTCACCCCGGGAGGGGTACATTCAGTACTTC.

The sample holds many counts of this clonotype. The chain recombines TRBV15 with TRBJ1-2, with 8 bases that match TRBD1. This CDR3 comprises 14 residues. CDR1 LNHNV and CDR2 YYDKDF come from the germline V gene (reference sequence). Unmatched junction bases numbered 3, after V lost 0 bases and J lost 6 bases. The CDR3, as DNA: TGTGCCACCAGCAGAGATTCAGGGGGCAATGGCTACACCTTC. Its translation: CATSRDSGGNGYTF.

This clonotype appeared many times. The CDR3 region is CATSDPQGGRGNEQFF. In DNA, the CDR3 is TGTGCCACCAGTGATCCCCAGGGAGGGAGGGGCAATGAGCAGTTCTTC. V is TRBV24-1 and J is TRBJ2-1; 7 positions match TRBD2. Germline values: CDR1 KGHDR, CDR2 SFDVKD. CDR3 length: 16 residues. V gave up 3 bases and J gave up 6 bases; unmatched junction bases: 10.

This clonotype has ten or more counts. This chain links TRBV2 with TRBJ1-1, with D unclear. The CDR3 is 15 amino acids. The germline gives CDR1 SNHLY, CDR2 FYNNEI. Trimming removed 4 bases at V and 1 base at J, with 13 bases between. The chain's CDR3 is CASSAGPGRNTEAFF. The CDR3 DNA sequence: TGTGCCAGCAGTGCCGGGCCGGGGAGGAACACTGAAGCTTTCTTT. The whole variable domain, filled in from reference TRBV2 and TRBJ1-1, reads EPEVTQTPSHQVTQMGQEVILRCVPISNHLYFYWYRQILGQKVEFLVSFYNNEISEKSEIFDDQFSVERPDGSNFTLKIRSTKLEDSAMYFCASSAGPGRNTEAFFGQGTRLTVV.

This clonotype was seen ten or more times. V and J are TRBV5-1 and TRBJ2-7; D gene unclear. There are 12 residues in the CDR3. Trimming stripped 4 bases from V and 7 bases from J, with 12 bases between. Per the germline V gene, CDR1 is SGHRS and CDR2 is YFSETQ. The CDR3 bases are TGCGCCAGCAGCCCCGGACGACCGGAGCAGTACTTC. This codes for CASSPGRPEQYF.

This clonotype was observed many times. V is TRBV20-1 and J is TRBJ1-5; D might be TRBD1 (6 bases). The CDR3 is 11 amino acids. Germline lookup yields CDR1 DFQATT and CDR2 SNEGSKA (reference sequence). The CDR3 loop is CSLGGRQPQHF. The CDR3 bases are TGCAGCCTCGGGGGGCGTCAGCCCCAGCATTTT.

This clonotype was detected ten times or more. V and J are TRBV12-3 or TRBV12-4 and TRBJ2-6; the D gene is possibly TRBD1 (5 bases). The CDR3 is 15 residues long. The V gene lost 5 bases and the J gene lost 0 bases, with 8 bases spanning the gap. The CDR3 DNA is TGTGCCAGCAGTCCCCAGGGCTCTGGGGCCAACGTCCTGACTTTC. It yields the protein CASSPQGSGANVLTF.

This clonotype showed up many times. The gene calls are TRBV12-3 or TRBV12-4 and TRBJ2-5, with TRBD2 identical over 9 bases. After removal of 2 bases from V and 4 bases from J, the junction contained 8 bases not matched to a gene. The CDR3 is 16 residues long. The CDR3 protein is CASSLNLAGAGETQYF. The CDR3 region has the DNA TGTGCCAGCAGTTTAAATTTAGCGGGAGCAGGAGAGACCCAGTACTTC.

In its sample, this clonotype was seen many times. The V call is TRBV24-1, the J call TRBJ2-1; 8 bases map to TRBD1. V shed 7 bases, J shed 2 bases, and the junction held 9 bases outside the gene matches. CDR1 and CDR2 from the germline V gene are KGHDR and SFDVKD. The CDR3 sequence is 16 residues long. The CDR3 DNA follows: TGTGCCACCAGCCGACAGGGGTCGGGAACCTACAATGAGCAGTTCTTC. Its protein product is CATSRQGSGTYNEQFF.

This clonotype was seen repeatedly, ten times or more. This CDR3 reads CASSAGLRSSYNEQFF. The CDR3 nucleotides are TGCGCCAGCAGTGCCGGACTGCGTAGCTCCTACAATGAGCAGTTCTTC. V usage is TRBV10-2 and J usage is TRBJ2-1; perhaps TRBD2 as D (5 bases). This CDR3 contains 16 residues. V lost 4 bases, J lost 0 bases, and 13 bases lay in between. The V gene's germline CDR1 is WSHSY and CDR2 SAAADI.

This clonotype was picked up many times. The chain links TRBV20-1 to TRBJ2-2; 8 bases align to TRBD2. Trimming took 1 base from V and 3 from J; bases not matched to a gene: 7. Germline V gene sequence: CDR1 DFQATT, CDR2 SNEGSKA (reference sequence). The CDR3 runs to 16 residues. CDR3 loop: CSARASGREDTGELFF. In DNA, the CDR3 is TGCAGTGCTAGAGCCTCGGGGCGGGAGGACACCGGGGAGCTGTTTTTT.

This clonotype has at least ten counts. This chain links TRBV5-5 with TRBJ1-5, with 10 bases that match TRBD1. CDR3 length: 15 amino acids. V lost 5 bases and J lost 4; bases outside the gene matches: 6. Germline-derived CDR1 and CDR2 are SGHKS and YYEKEE (reference sequence). The CDR3 bases are TGTGCCAGCAGTCCCAGGACAGGGGGTAATCAGCCCCAGCATTTT. Amino acid sequence: CASSPRTGGNQPQHF.